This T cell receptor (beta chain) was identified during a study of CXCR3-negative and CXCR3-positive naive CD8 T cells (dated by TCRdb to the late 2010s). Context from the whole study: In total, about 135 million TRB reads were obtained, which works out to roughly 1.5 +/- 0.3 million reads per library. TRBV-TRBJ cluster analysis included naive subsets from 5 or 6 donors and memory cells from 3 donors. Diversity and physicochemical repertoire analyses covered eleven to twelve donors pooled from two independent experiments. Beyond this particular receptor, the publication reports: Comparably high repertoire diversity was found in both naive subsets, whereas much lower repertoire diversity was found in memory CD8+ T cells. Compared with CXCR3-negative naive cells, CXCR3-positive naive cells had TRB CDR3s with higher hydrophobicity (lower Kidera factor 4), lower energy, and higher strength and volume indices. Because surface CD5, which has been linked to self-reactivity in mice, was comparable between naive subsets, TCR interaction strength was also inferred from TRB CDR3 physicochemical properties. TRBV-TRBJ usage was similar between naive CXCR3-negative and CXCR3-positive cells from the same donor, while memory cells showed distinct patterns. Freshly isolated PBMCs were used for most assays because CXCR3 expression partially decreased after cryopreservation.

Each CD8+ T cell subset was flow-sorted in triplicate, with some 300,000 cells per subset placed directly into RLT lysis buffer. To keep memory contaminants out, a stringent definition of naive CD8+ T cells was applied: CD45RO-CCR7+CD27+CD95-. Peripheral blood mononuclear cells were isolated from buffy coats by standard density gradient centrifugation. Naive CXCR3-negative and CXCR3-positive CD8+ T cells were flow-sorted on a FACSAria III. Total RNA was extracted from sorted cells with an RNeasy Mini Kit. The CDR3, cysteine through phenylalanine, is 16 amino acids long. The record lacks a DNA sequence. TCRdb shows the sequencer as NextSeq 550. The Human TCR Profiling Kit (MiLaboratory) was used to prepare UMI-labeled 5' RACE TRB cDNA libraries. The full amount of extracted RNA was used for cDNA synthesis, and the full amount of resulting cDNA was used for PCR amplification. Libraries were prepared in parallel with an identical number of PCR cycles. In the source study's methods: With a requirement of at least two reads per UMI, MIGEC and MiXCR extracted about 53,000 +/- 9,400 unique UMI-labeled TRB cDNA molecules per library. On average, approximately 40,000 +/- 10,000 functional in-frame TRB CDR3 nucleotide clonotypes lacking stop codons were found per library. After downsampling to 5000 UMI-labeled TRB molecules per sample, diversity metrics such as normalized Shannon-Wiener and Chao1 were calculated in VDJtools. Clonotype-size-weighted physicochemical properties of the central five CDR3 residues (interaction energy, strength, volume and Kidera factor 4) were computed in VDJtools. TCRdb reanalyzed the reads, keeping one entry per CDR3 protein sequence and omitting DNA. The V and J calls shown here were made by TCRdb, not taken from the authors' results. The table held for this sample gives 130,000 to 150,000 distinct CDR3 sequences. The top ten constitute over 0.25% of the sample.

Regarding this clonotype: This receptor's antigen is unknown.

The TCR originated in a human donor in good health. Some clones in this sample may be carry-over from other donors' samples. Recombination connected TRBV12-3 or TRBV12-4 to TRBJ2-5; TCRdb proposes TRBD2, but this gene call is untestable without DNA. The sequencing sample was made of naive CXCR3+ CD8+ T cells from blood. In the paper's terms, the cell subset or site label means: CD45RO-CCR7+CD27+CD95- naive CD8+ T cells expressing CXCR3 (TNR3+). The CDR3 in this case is CASSFLAGDHQETQYF.